The present T cell receptor (beta chain) was sequenced within a study of blood T cell repertoires in COVID-19. Overall study: T cells, B-cell-depleted T cells, or PBMCs supplied cDNA or gDNA.

The CDR3 is 14 residues long. Trimming took 4 bases from V and 4 from J, leaving 11 bases between them. Germline V gives CDR1 KGHSH, CDR2 LQKENI. Method: immunoSEQ multiplex PCR; TCRdb's copy keeps in-frame clones and lacks some. The sample shows 110,000 to 150,000 clones, around 72% of them seen only once. This rearrangement joins TRBV18 to TRBJ2-1; D not resolved. The receptor was derived from a woman in her sixties or seventies with acute or convalescent COVID-19. Sequences were obtained from peripheral blood. In nucleotides, the CDR3 is TGTGCCAGCTCACTCAAGACCGGGTACAATGAGCAGTTCTTC. Its protein is CASSLKTGYNEQFF. The complete variable domain, with remaining parts taken from reference TRBV18 and TRBJ2-1, reads NAGVMQNPRHLVRRRGQEARLRCSPMKGHSHVYWYRQLPEEGLKFMVYLQKENIIDESGMPKERFSAEFPKEGPSILRIQQVVRGDSAAYFCASSLKTGYNEQFFGPGTRLTVL.